These 19 T cell receptor beta chains originate from one sample sequenced in a study of graft-versus-host responses after intestinal transplantation. Generated by immunoSEQ multiplex PCR, the TCRdb table keeps only in-frame clones and is missing some. The sample shows some 10,000 clones, just under 30% of them seen only once. The source material was alloreactive CD4+ T cells from a mixed lymphocyte reaction culture, sampled before intestinal transplant. The subset is: CFSE-low proliferating T cells sorted from approximately 6-day pre-transplant mixed lymphocyte reaction (GvH or HvG direction). Source of these receptors: a human patient who received an intestinal transplant.

This clone is labeled medium-sized (0.01 to 0.1%). The chain is built from TRBV4-1 and TRBJ1-1, with TRBD1 as a possible D gene (6 bases). CDR1 and CDR2 (germline): MGHRA, YSYEKL. The CDR3 sequence is 13 residues long. V lost 0 bases and J 8 bases, leaving 10 bases between the germline ends. CDR3 sequence reads: CASSQDPGTEAFF. DNA of the CDR3: TGCGCCAGCAGCCAAGACCCAGGGACAGAAGCTTTCTTT.

CDR3 protein: CASSILAGLGDTQYF. The CDR3 DNA sequence: TGTGCCAGCAGTATACTAGCGGGGCTCGGGGATACGCAGTATTTT. This chain connects TRBV6-8 to TRBJ2-3, with TRBD2 matching 10 bases. The J segment lost 6 bases and the V segment lost 5 bases, leaving 8 bases of the junction unmatched. The length of the CDR3 is 15 residues. The germline gives CDR1 MNHGY, CDR2 SAAAGT.

The chain joins TRBV4-1 to TRBJ1-1; the D gene is possibly TRBD1 (5 bases). Germline CDR1 MGHRA, CDR2 YSYEKL. This CDR3 has 15 amino acids. Trimming took off 2 bases at V and 1 base at J, with 11 bases between the two ends. CDR3 sequence (DNA): TGCGCCAGCAGCCAACTAATCCAGGGGAACACTGAAGCTTTCTTT. Translating gives CASSQLIQGNTEAFF.

This clone is termed medium-sized. This chain uses TRBV30 with TRBJ2-5, with TRBD2 identical over 14 bases. CDR3 length: 17 amino acids. With 3 bases clipped from V and 5 bases from J, the junction kept 11 bases outside the gene matches. Per the germline V gene, CDR1 is GTSNPN and CDR2 is SVGIG (reference sequence). CDR3: CAWSIGTSGSVGETQYF. For the CDR3, the DNA is TGTGCCTGGAGCATAGGGACTAGCGGGAGTGTTGGGGAGACCCAGTACTTC. The whole variable domain, remainder taken from reference TRBV30 and TRBJ2-5, is SQTIHQWPATLVQPVGSPLSLECTVEGTSNPNLYWYRQAAGRGLQLLFYSVGIGQISSEVPQNLSASRPQDRQFILSSKKLLLSDSGFYLCAWSIGTSGSVGETQYFGPGTRLLVL.

This clone is judged medium-sized. V is TRBV19 and J is TRBJ1-5; no reliable D call. Germline V gene lookup returns CDR1 LNHDA and CDR2 SQIVND (reference sequence). Trimming stripped 3 bases from V and 4 bases from J, with 10 bases between. CDR3 size: 14 residues. The CDR3, as DNA: TGTGCCAGTAGTATTTGGGGAACAAATCAGCCCCAGCATTTT. This translates into CASSIWGTNQPQHF.

The table lists this clone with a few counts. A read error may account for a junction end that differs from germline. The chain recombines TRBV4-1 with TRBJ2-1; the D is unclear. The CDR3 loop spans 16 amino acids. Germline values: CDR1 MGHRA, CDR2 YSYEKL. The CDR3 nucleotides are TGTGCCAGCAGCAACCCACCGGAGTTAGGCTACAATGAGCAGTTCTTC. It is translated as CASSNPPELGYNEQFF.

The chain joins TRBV7-7 to TRBJ2-6, with D possibly matching TRBD1 (6 bases). The V end was cut by 5 bases, the J end by 5 bases, with 22 bases between. CDR1 is SSHAT and CDR2 is FNYEAQ in the germline V gene (reference sequence). This CDR3 region has 18 residues. CDR3 in DNA: TGTGCCAGCAGCGGGACACATAATCCACAAAGTCGGGCCAACGTCCTGACTTTC. Translation gives CASSGTHNPQSRANVLTF. The full variable domain, in which reference TRBV7-7 and TRBJ2-6 provide the parts outside the CDR3, is GAGVSQSPRYKVTKRGQDVTLRCDPISSHATLYWYQQALGQGPEFLTYFNYEAQPDKSGLPSDRFSAERPEGSISTLTIQRTEQRDSAMYRCASSGTHNPQSRANVLTFGAGSRLTVL.

The CDR3 sequence is CASSLDFLQMNTGELFF. In DNA, the CDR3 is TGTGCCAGCAGCTTGGATTTTTTACAGATGAACACCGGGGAGCTGTTTTTT. This rearrangement joins TRBV5-6 to TRBJ2-2; D gene uncertain. Per germline, CDR1 SGHDT and CDR2 YYEEEE. V gave up 0 bases and J gave up 1 base, with 13 bases separating them. The CDR3 is 17 residues long.

By its share, this clone is medium-sized. The rearrangement links TRBV4-1 to TRBJ2-7; tentatively, D is TRBD2 (5 bases). Trimming pared 0 bases from V and 4 bases from J, leaving 13 bases between. Germline V gene lookup returns CDR1 MGHRA and CDR2 YSYEKL. The CDR3 contains 15 residues. The CDR3 loop is CASSQERASWYEQYF. CDR3 bases: TGCGCCAGCAGCCAAGAGAGGGCCAGTTGGTACGAGCAGTACTTC.

The V and J genes are TRBV5-6 and TRBJ1-4, with TRBD1 identical over 7 bases. The J segment lost 1 base and the V segment lost 4 bases, leaving 7 bases of the junction unmatched. The CDR3 sequence is 16 residues long. Germline-derived CDR1 and CDR2 are SGHDT and YYEEEE. The CDR3, as DNA: TGTGCCAGCAGCCCGGGAGGGGGCGTAACTAATGAAAAACTGTTTTTT. This translates into CASSPGGGVTNEKLFF.

The rearrangement links TRBV5-4 to TRBJ2-5; 7 bases line up with TRBD2. Germline-derived CDR1 and CDR2 are SGHNT and YYREEE (reference sequence). The CDR3 is 17 amino acids. The V segment lost 2 bases and the J segment 5 bases; nucleotides outside the gene matches: 15. The CDR3 region is CASSFREAVGPWETQYF. The CDR3 coding sequence is TGTGCCAGCAGCTTTCGGGAGGCAGTTGGCCCATGGGAGACCCAGTACTTC.

The chain carries TRBV29-1 and TRBJ1-1; D is undetermined. Per the germline V gene, CDR1 is SQVTM and CDR2 is ANQGSEA. The V end was cut by 5 bases, the J end by 4 bases, with 14 bases between. This CDR3 has 13 amino acids. CDR3 nucleotide sequence: TGCAGCGTTTCTGAGACGACGAGCACTGAAGCTTTCTTT. The encoded protein is CSVSETTSTEAFF.

This clone is large. CDR3 bases: TGTGCCACCAGCAGCTCCTTCGGGGGCTACACCTTC. This sequence encodes CATSSSFGGYTF. J is TRBJ1-2 and V is TRBV15; D gene unclear. The CDR3 has 12 residues. V shed 3 bases and J shed 8 bases, with 10 bases lying between them. Germline V gene sequence: CDR1 LNHNV, CDR2 YYDKDF (reference sequence).

This clone ranks as medium-sized. This chain uses TRBV28 with TRBJ1-1; D might be TRBD1 (5 bases). V was clipped by 2 bases and J by 8 bases, with 12 bases between them. CDR3 length: 13 residues. The germline CDR1 and CDR2 sequences are MDHEN and SYDVKM. This CDR3 is CASSLSGGTEAFF. DNA for the CDR3: TGTGCCAGCAGTTTAAGTGGGGGGACCGAAGCTTTCTTT. The variable domain in full, with the rest retrieved from reference TRBV28 and TRBJ1-1, is DVKVTQSSRYLVKRTGEKVFLECVQDMDHENMFWYRQDPGLGLRLIYFSYDVKMKEKGDIPEGYSVSREKKERFSLILESASTNQTSMYLCASSLSGGTEAFFGQGTRLTVV.

The J gene is TRBJ1-5, the V gene TRBV28; no reliable D call. Per germline, CDR1 MDHEN and CDR2 SYDVKM. V was clipped by 5 bases and J by 5 bases, with 13 bases between them. CDR3 length: 14 amino acids. CDR3 sequence reads: CASSPSDGYQPQHF. The CDR3 nucleotides read TGTGCCAGCAGTCCCAGCGACGGGTATCAGCCCCAGCATTTT.

This clone occurred a few times. V gene TRBV5-1 combines with J gene TRBJ2-7; a weak D match, TRBD1 (6 bases). The CDR3 runs to 15 residues. CDR1 SGHRS and CDR2 YFSETQ come from the germline V gene. Trimming removed 3 bases at V and 3 bases at J, with 16 bases between. CDR3 amino acids: CASSWVTGQFYEQYF. CDR3 sequence (DNA): TGCGCCAGCAGCTGGGTCACGGGACAATTCTACGAGCAGTACTTC.

The sample holds a few counts of this clone. The chain couples TRBV9 to TRBJ2-1; the match to TRBD2 covers 9 bases. V lost 1 base, J lost 0 bases, and 5 bases stayed unmatched. This CDR3 spans 17 amino acids. Germline lookup yields CDR1 SGDLS and CDR2 YYNGEE. The CDR3 DNA reads as TGTGCCAGCAGCGTAAGGGCGGGAGGGTCCTCCTACAATGAGCAGTTCTTC. It yields the protein CASSVRAGGSSYNEQFF.

The chain has TRBV25-1 and TRBJ1-1, with D possibly matching TRBD1 (6 bases). V gave up 2 bases and J gave up 4 bases, with 14 bases separating them. The length of the CDR3 is 15 residues. The germline gives CDR1 MGHDK, CDR2 SYGVNS. The CDR3 DNA follows: TGTGCCAGCAGTGAACCAGGGGAAGTGGGCACTGAAGCTTTCTTT. Its protein product is CASSEPGEVGTEAFF.

The genes are TRBV25-1 and TRBJ2-7; 7 nucleotides line up with TRBD1. This CDR3 spans 13 amino acids. V lost 8 bases to trimming and J lost 2 bases; unmatched junction nucleotides: 6. Germline loops: CDR1 MGHDK, CDR2 SYGVNS. CDR3: CASSWTGAYEQYF. DNA of the CDR3: TGTGCCAGCTCATGGACAGGAGCCTACGAGCAGTACTTC.